What follows is one T cell receptor (beta chain) and its context. This specimen belongs to a study of blood T cell repertoires in COVID-19. The overall study: Sites in the United States, Italy and Spain provided acute and convalescent COVID-19 samples. From T cells, B-cell-depleted T cells, or PBMCs came the material, which was cDNA or gDNA.

As processed by the authors: Estimation of nucleated cell counts relied on the amplification of reference gene primers. Sequencing was performed with immunoSEQ multiplex PCR; in TCRdb, only in-frame clones are kept and a portion is missing. The V and J calls and clone size were taken over from that table, and D and trimming were inferred from the DNA. The table has a few hundred thousand clones, roughly four fifths seen once. CDR3 length equals 15 residues. Trimming shortened V by 2 bases and J by 6 bases, and 14 bases separated the two germline ends. The germline V gene has CDR1 SGHNT and CDR2 YYREEE (reference sequence).

The sample taken for sequencing was peripheral blood. The TCR was taken from a person aged 70 to 80 with COVID-19, enrolled during active disease. The chain has TRBV5-4 and TRBJ2-2; tentatively, D is TRBD1 (7 bases). CDR3 DNA: TGTGCCAGCAGCTTCGGAGGGGGCGCCTCCGGGGAGCTGTTTTTT. It translates to CASSFGGGASGELFF.